This TCR beta chain was identified during a study of blood T cell repertoires in COVID-19. Study information: The samples span acute and convalescent COVID-19 from the United States, Italy and Spain.

Sequencing used immunoSEQ multiplex PCR; TCRdb keeps in-frame clones, though not all of them. The table lists roughly 290,000 clones, 75% to 95% of them singletons, with 6% to 7% in the top ten. Sequencing was done on a sample of peripheral blood. This clonotype originated in a woman aged 25-40 years with COVID-19, enrolled during active disease.

The CDR3 sequence is CASRLTSGRSNEQFF. For the CDR3, the DNA is TGTGCCAGCAGGTTGACTAGCGGGAGAAGCAATGAGCAGTTCTTC. The rearrangement links TRBV2 to TRBJ2-1, with TRBD2 matching over 12 bases. The CDR3 is made up of 15 amino acids. Germline CDR1 is SNHLY and CDR2 is FYNNEI. The V and J ends lost 6 bases and 6 bases, in that order; junction bases with no gene match: 6.